These 7 T cell receptor beta chains originate from one sample sequenced in a study of T-cell memory formation after mild COVID-19. TCRdb passed the 5' RACE reads through MiXCR, listing each CDR3 protein once. The sample lists 150,000 to 200,000 distinct CDR3 sequences, roughly 13% occurring once. Sequenced sample: PBMCs or a T cell subset sorted from them (not recorded which). Source of these receptors: a man younger than 35 who had mild COVID-19 (a few samples of this study predate the infection). Cell type and time point are not known.

This clonotype showed up just a few times. The chain joins TRBV27 to TRBJ1-2; tentative D call: TRBD1 (5 bases). V lost 5 bases and J lost 0, with 13 bases in between. This CDR3 has 15 residues. Per germline, CDR1 MNHEY and CDR2 SMNVEV (reference sequence). CDR3: CASSIYSTANYGYTF. The CDR3 nucleotides are TGTGCCAGCAGTATATATTCGACAGCTAACTATGGCTACACCTTC.

This clonotype was found a few times. CDR3 coding DNA: TGTGCCAGCTCACCGACCGGGACACCGGTTAGAGTGAGCACAGATACGCAGTATTTT. Translating it yields CASSPTGTPVRVSTDTQYF. The chain combines TRBV18 with TRBJ2-3; tentative D call: TRBD1 (6 bases). The CDR3 covers 19 residues. Germline V gene data show CDR1 as KGHSH and CDR2 as LQKENI. The V end was cut by 3 bases, the J end by 0 bases, with 22 bases between.

The chain has TRBV12-3 or TRBV12-4 and TRBJ2-7; TRBD2 agrees at 7 bases. V was pared by 2 bases and J by 7 bases, with 2 bases of the junction left unmatched. CDR3 length equals 12 residues. CDR3 in amino acids: CASSLWGGEQYV. The CDR3 nucleotides are TGTGCCAGCAGTTTATGGGGGGGAGAGCAGTACGTC.

This clonotype has just a few counts. The V and J genes are TRBV19 and TRBJ1-1; D is undetermined. The CDR3 is 12 residues long. Germline loops: CDR1 LNHDA, CDR2 SQIVND (reference sequence). Trimming pared 6 bases from V and 1 base from J, leaving 6 bases between. CDR3 nucleotide sequence: TGTGCCAGTAGCAGAAAGAACACTGAAGCTTTCTTT. It is translated as CASSRKNTEAFF.

The J gene is TRBJ2-5, the V gene TRBV5-1; D not certain. Germline CDR1 SGHRS, CDR2 YFSETQ. Trimming left V 0 bases short and J 4 bases short, with 10 bases between. The CDR3 extends over 14 amino acids. The CDR3 here is CASSLVPGPETQYF. The CDR3 bases are TGCGCCAGCAGCTTGGTTCCGGGCCCAGAGACCCAGTACTTC.

This clonotype was observed a few times. The V gene is TRBV4-3, the J gene TRBJ2-3, with TRBD2 identical over 13 bases. CDR1 and CDR2 from the germline V gene are LGHNA and YSLEER. CDR3 length equals 17 residues. Germline trimming cut 4 bases from V and 6 bases from J; bases unmatched to any gene: 10. The CDR3 reads CASSRSGLAGSLDTQYF. CDR3 nucleotide sequence: TGCGCCAGCAGCCGGTCGGGACTAGCGGGGTCGCTGGATACGCAGTATTTT.

The V and J genes are TRBV2 and TRBJ1-2; D unclear. CDR3 length equals 10 residues. The germline V and J ends were trimmed by 8 bases and 6 bases, with 7 bases remaining between them. Per the germline V gene, CDR1 is SNHLY and CDR2 is FYNNEI. The CDR3 sequence: CASGGNGYTF. The CDR3 DNA follows: TGTGCCAGCGGAGGGAATGGCTACACCTTC.